The 30 T cell receptor beta chains given below trace back to one sample, sequenced in a study of CD8 T cells in ankylosing spondylitis (dated 2017 in TCRdb). The method was 5' RACE. Sequencing was carried out with an Illumina HiSeq 2500. The public reads were quality trimmed at Q25 with fastp and then assembled into clones with MiXCR by TCRdb, keeping productive beta chains. CDR3 protein sequences are deduplicated, and each keeps its most common genes and DNA. The sample table holds some 250,000 distinct CDR3 sequences, of which 24% were seen once. The ten largest make up 0.5% to 0.65% of the sample. Input material: blood, either unsorted or a sorted T cell fraction (not recorded which). The receptors originated from a male donor with ankylosing spondylitis or in good health (not recorded which).

The V gene is TRBV5-6, the J gene TRBJ1-3, with TRBD1 identical over 8 bases. Trimming cost V 4 bases and J 3 bases; bases outside gene matches: 6. CDR3 length equals 15 residues. CDR1 and CDR2 from the germline V gene are SGHDT and YYEEEE. CDR3 sequence reads: CASSHRQGFGNTIYF. DNA of the CDR3: TGTGCCAGCAGCCACCGACAGGGGTTTGGAAACACCATATATTTT.

This clonotype was detected ten times or more. The J gene is TRBJ1-4, the V gene TRBV20-1; 7 bases fit TRBD1. Germline V gene data show CDR1 as DFQATT and CDR2 as SNEGSKA (reference sequence). The CDR3 is 14 residues long. V lost 2 bases, J lost 8 bases, and 8 bases stayed unmatched. The CDR3 bases are TGCAGTGCTAGATCCCGCCAGGGGGGAGAAAAACTGTTTTTT. Translation: CSARSRQGGEKLFF.

The rearrangement uses TRBV18 and TRBJ2-3; no firm D call. The CDR3 spans 14 residues. The V gene lost 1 base and the J gene lost 1 base, with 6 bases spanning the gap. CDR1 KGHSH and CDR2 LQKENI come from the germline V gene. The CDR3 is CASSPRVGTDTQYF. CDR3 DNA: TGTGCCAGCTCACCACGGGTGGGCACAGATACGCAGTATTTT.

This clonotype was detected many times. The genes are TRBV11-2 and TRBJ2-5, with 8 bases fitting TRBD2. Germline values: CDR1 SGHAT, CDR2 FQNNGV. CDR3 length: 14 amino acids. With 4 bases clipped from V and 5 bases from J, the junction kept 6 bases outside the gene matches. The CDR3 region has the DNA TGTGCCAGCAGCTCGACTAGCGTTCATGAGACCCAGTACTTC. Residues: CASSSTSVHETQYF.

The rearrangement joins TRBV6-1 to TRBJ2-3, with TRBD2 identical over 7 bases. Germline V gene data show CDR1 as MNHNS and CDR2 as SASEGT. The CDR3 is 17 residues long. Losses at the gene ends were 4 bases for V and 1 base for J; bases not matched to a gene: 11. CDR3 coding DNA: TGTGCCAGCAGTGCAAGACTTACGGCGGGGGGCACAGATACGCAGTATTTT. This encodes CASSARLTAGGTDTQYF.

There are a few counts of this clonotype. In DNA, the CDR3 is TGTGCCAGCAGTTTAAGGGACACCCAGGCAGATACGCAGTATTTT. This gives the protein CASSLRDTQADTQYF. V is TRBV27 and J is TRBJ2-3; possible D gene TRBD1, 6 bases. CDR1 is MNHEY, CDR2 SMNVEV, per germline (reference sequence). V lost 2 bases to trimming and J lost 4 bases, with 13 bases between them. There are 15 residues in the CDR3.

The chain joins TRBV6-5 to TRBJ1-2; D not certain. Trimming cost V 0 bases and J 2 bases, with 16 bases left between them. The CDR3 is 17 residues long. Germline V gives CDR1 MNHEY, CDR2 SVGAGI. The CDR3: CASSYSWAAETNYGYTF. CDR3 sequence (DNA): TGTGCCAGCAGTTACTCGTGGGCAGCGGAAACCAACTATGGCTACACCTTC.

The rearrangement joins TRBV20-1 to TRBJ2-1; possible D gene TRBD2, 6 bases. The CDR3 consists of 16 residues. Germline V gene sequence: CDR1 DFQATT, CDR2 SNEGSKA (reference sequence). Trimming cost V 1 base and J 0 bases, with 13 bases left between them. The CDR3 spells CSARGATGGSYNEQFF. In nucleotides, the CDR3 is TGCAGTGCTAGAGGCGCCACCGGGGGCTCCTACAATGAGCAGTTCTTC.

The rearrangement links TRBV12-3 or TRBV12-4 to TRBJ2-3; the D gene is possibly TRBD2 (5 bases). With 5 bases removed from V and 4 bases from J, the gap between germline ends came to 16 bases. The CDR3 runs 15 residues. CDR3 sequence (DNA): TGTGCCAGCAGTCCTAGCCTAGGGTTCCCAGATACGCAGTATTTT. Translating gives CASSPSLGFPDTQYF.

The chain recombines TRBV15 with TRBJ2-4, with TRBD1 as a possible D gene (8 bases). CDR1 and CDR2 (germline): LNHNV, YYDKDF (reference sequence). The ends were cut back, 10 bases at V and 1 base at J, with 14 bases in the middle. This CDR3 has 14 residues. The CDR3 spells CASGQGGAKNIQYF. In nucleotides, the CDR3 is TGTGCCAGCGGACAGGGAGGGGCCAAAAACATTCAGTACTTC.

Ten or more counts support this clonotype. The chain's CDR3 is CASSFVSSGNTIYF. The CDR3 nucleotides are TGTGCCAGCAGTTTTGTGAGCTCTGGAAACACCATATATTTT. The V gene is TRBV28, the J gene TRBJ1-3; D uncertain. V was shortened by 3 bases and J by 0 bases, with 6 bases between the two germline ends. Germline assignment: CDR1 MDHEN and CDR2 SYDVKM. The CDR3 has 14 amino acids.

In its sample, this clonotype was seen once. A much larger clone lies a single base off, so this may be a read error. The V call is TRBV5-1, the J call TRBJ2-5; no firm D call. This CDR3 comprises 12 residues. Trimming took 1 base from V and 5 from J, leaving 6 bases between them. Germline V gene data show CDR1 as SGHRS and CDR2 as YFSETQ. The CDR3 bases are TGCGCCAGCAGCTTGTCTTCGGAGACCCAGTACTTC. Encoded protein: CASSLSSETQYF.

The gene calls are TRBV29-1 and TRBJ2-3; D might be TRBD1 (5 bases). The ends were cut back, 0 bases at V and 5 bases at J, with 15 bases in the middle. Per the germline V gene, CDR1 is SQVTM and CDR2 is ANQGSEA. The length of the CDR3 is 15 residues. This chain's CDR3 is CSVEEDAGSRDTQYF. CDR3 sequence (DNA): TGCAGCGTTGAAGAGGACGCAGGGTCCCGAGATACGCAGTATTTT.

This clonotype showed up many times. The chain recombines TRBV10-3 with TRBJ2-7, with D tentatively TRBD1 (5 bases). Germline loops: CDR1 ENHRY, CDR2 SYGVKD. The V gene lost 8 bases and the J gene lost 4 bases, with 9 bases spanning the gap. The CDR3 runs to 11 residues. The DNA for the CDR3 is TGTGCCATCTCCAGGGATTACGAGCAGTACTTC. Translating gives CAISRDYEQYF.

The chain links TRBV3-1 to TRBJ2-2; 10 bases align to TRBD1. Germline V gene lookup returns CDR1 LGHDT and CDR2 YNNKEL (reference sequence). There are 15 residues in the CDR3. The ends lost 6 bases at V and 0 bases at J; junction bases unmatched: 1. The CDR3 nucleotides are TGTGCCAGCAGGGACAGGGGGTCGAACACCGGGGAGCTGTTTTTT. Amino acids: CASRDRGSNTGELFF. The variable domain in full, completed from reference TRBV3-1 and TRBJ2-2, reads DTAVSQTPKYLVTQMGNDKSIKCEQNLGHDTMYWYKQDSKKFLKIMFSYNNKELIINETVPNRFSPKSPDKAHLNLHINSLELGDSAVYFCASRDRGSNTGELFFGEGSRLTVL.

In its sample, this clonotype was seen many times. The rearrangement links TRBV29-1 to TRBJ2-7; D may be TRBD2 (6 bases). CDR3 length equals 13 residues. In germline, CDR1 is SQVTM, CDR2 ANQGSEA. The V gene lost 6 bases and the J gene lost 6 bases, with 18 bases spanning the gap. CDR3 loop: CSVSPGVNSEQYF. DNA for the CDR3: TGCAGCGTGTCCCCGGGGGTAAATTCCGAGCAGTACTTC.

This clonotype was detected ten times or more. The V call is TRBV9, the J call TRBJ2-5; no firm D call. CDR1 and CDR2 from the germline V gene are SGDLS and YYNGEE. Trimming took 0 bases from V and 2 from J, leaving 11 bases between them. This CDR3 has 15 amino acids. CDR3 in amino acids: CASSVGSRKQETQYF. The CDR3 nucleotides read TGTGCCAGCAGCGTAGGATCAAGGAAACAAGAGACCCAGTACTTC.

This clonotype has more than one count but fewer than ten. The rearrangement links TRBV5-5 to TRBJ2-1; D call uncertain. The germline V gene encodes CDR1 SGHKS and CDR2 YYEKEE (reference sequence). The V end was cut by 4 bases, the J end by 4 bases, with 12 bases between. The CDR3 is 14 amino acids. CDR3 DNA sequence: TGTGCCAGCAGCCCCCTACTAAATTACAATGAGCAGTTCTTC. It is translated as CASSPLLNYNEQFF.

This clonotype was counted at least ten times. The gene calls are TRBV10-1 and TRBJ2-3; the match to TRBD1 covers 7 bases. Unmatched junction bases numbered 8, after V lost 4 bases and J lost 7 bases. The length of the CDR3 is 14 residues. The germline gives CDR1 WNHNN, CDR2 SYGVQD (reference sequence). The CDR3 DNA sequence: TGCGCCAGCAGTGGGACAGGAGATGTGAATACGCAGTATTTT. This sequence encodes CASSGTGDVNTQYF.

This clonotype came up once. The chain uses TRBV15 and TRBJ2-3; no definite D call. The CDR3 is 13 amino acids. Trimming took off 4 bases at V and 0 bases at J, with 5 bases between the two ends. CDR1 LNHNV and CDR2 YYDKDF come from the germline V gene (reference sequence). The CDR3 loop is CATSIGSTDTQYF. DNA for the CDR3: TGTGCCACCAGCATCGGAAGCACAGATACGCAGTATTTT.

The sample holds a few counts of this clonotype. One end of the junction fails to match germline, which may point to a read error. The chain combines TRBV20-1 with TRBJ2-3; 9 positions match TRBD1. This CDR3 region has 14 residues. Germline assignment: CDR1 DFQATT and CDR2 SNEGSKA (reference sequence). CDR3 residues: CSARLDPGQGFSPF. The CDR3 bases are TGCAGTGCTAGACTTGACCCGGGACAGGGTTTTTCCCCTTTT.

This clonotype was observed many times. The chain combines TRBV5-6 with TRBJ2-3, with TRBD1 identical over 8 bases. Germline V gene sequence: CDR1 SGHDT, CDR2 YYEEEE. The CDR3 extends over 15 amino acids. V was clipped by 1 base and J by 4 bases; unmatched bases: 5. CDR3 in DNA: TGTGCCAGCAGCTTGCCAGGGGGCGCTTCAGATACGCAGTATTTT. Translating gives CASSLPGGASDTQYF.

This clonotype has a count of ten or more. The chain employs TRBV20-1 and TRBJ2-5; a possible D gene is TRBD2 (7 bases). Looked up from germline, CDR1 is DFQATT and CDR2 is SNEGSKA (reference sequence). The CDR3 has 15 amino acids. Trimming left V 0 bases short and J 5 bases short, with 16 bases between. CDR3 sequence: CSARDLWGGRETQYF. The CDR3, as DNA: TGCAGTGCTAGAGATTTGTGGGGGGGCAGGGAGACCCAGTACTTC.

The rearrangement links TRBV5-1 to TRBJ2-3, with 7 bases matching TRBD1. In germline, CDR1 is SGHRS, CDR2 YFSETQ. The J segment lost 0 bases and the V segment lost 6 bases, leaving 7 bases of the junction unmatched. The CDR3 runs 15 residues. Written as DNA, the CDR3 is TGCGCCAGCACACAGACAGGGAAGAGCACAGATACGCAGTATTTT. The encoded protein is CASTQTGKSTDTQYF.

The table lists this clonotype with a few counts. The J gene is TRBJ2-1, the V gene TRBV5-5; D is unresolved. The CDR3 is 15 amino acids. Between the trimmed V and J ends, which lost 0 bases and 4 bases, there was a span of 11 bases. The V gene's germline CDR1 is SGHKS and CDR2 YYEKEE (reference sequence). CDR3 sequence: CASSLAGQDYNEQFF. In DNA, the CDR3 is TGTGCCAGCAGCTTGGCCGGGCAGGATTACAATGAGCAGTTCTTC.

V and J are TRBV20-1 and TRBJ1-5, with 8 bases aligning to TRBD1. V shed 6 bases, J shed 5 bases, and the junction held 9 bases outside the gene matches. In germline, CDR1 is DFQATT, CDR2 SNEGSKA (reference sequence). The CDR3 runs 14 residues. The CDR3 loop reads CSAADRVGHQPQHF. CDR3 DNA: TGCAGTGCCGCGGACAGGGTTGGACATCAGCCCCAGCATTTT.

This chain uses TRBV10-1 with TRBJ2-2; maybe TRBD1 (6 bases). The V end was cut by 5 bases, the J end by 3 bases, with 13 bases between. Per the germline V gene, CDR1 is WNHNN and CDR2 is SYGVQD (reference sequence). The CDR3 sequence is 15 residues long. The CDR3 protein is CASSQTGFDTGELFF. The DNA for the CDR3 is TGCGCCAGCAGTCAAACAGGGTTTGACACCGGGGAGCTGTTTTTT.

The genes are TRBV20-1 and TRBJ2-5, with TRBD1 identical over 8 bases. V dropped 6 bases and J dropped 4; count of bases not matched to a gene: 7. Germline CDR1 reads DFQATT; CDR2 reads SNEGSKA (reference sequence). CDR3 length: 13 amino acids. This CDR3 reads CSATLDRAETQYF. The CDR3 DNA reads as TGCAGTGCCACATTGGACAGGGCAGAGACCCAGTACTTC.

This clonotype was counted a few times. CDR3 residues: CSATPGSGGSTDTQYF. The CDR3 nucleotides read TGCAGTGCCACCCCCGGGAGCGGGGGAAGCACAGATACGCAGTATTTT. V and J are TRBV20-1 and TRBJ2-3; 8 bases are shared with TRBD2. The CDR3 is 16 residues long. From germline, CDR1 is DFQATT and CDR2 SNEGSKA (reference sequence). The V gene end was trimmed by 6 bases and the J gene end by 0 bases; junction bases not matched to a gene: 11.

This clonotype has a handful of counts. The chain recombines TRBV28 with TRBJ2-5; D remains unclear. The CDR3 contains 12 residues. Trimming cost V 7 bases and J 7 bases, with 13 bases left between them. Germline V CDR1 and CDR2: MDHEN, SYDVKM. Here the CDR3 reads CASMELMGTQYF. The CDR3 DNA sequence: TGTGCCAGCATGGAGCTAATGGGGACCCAGTACTTC.